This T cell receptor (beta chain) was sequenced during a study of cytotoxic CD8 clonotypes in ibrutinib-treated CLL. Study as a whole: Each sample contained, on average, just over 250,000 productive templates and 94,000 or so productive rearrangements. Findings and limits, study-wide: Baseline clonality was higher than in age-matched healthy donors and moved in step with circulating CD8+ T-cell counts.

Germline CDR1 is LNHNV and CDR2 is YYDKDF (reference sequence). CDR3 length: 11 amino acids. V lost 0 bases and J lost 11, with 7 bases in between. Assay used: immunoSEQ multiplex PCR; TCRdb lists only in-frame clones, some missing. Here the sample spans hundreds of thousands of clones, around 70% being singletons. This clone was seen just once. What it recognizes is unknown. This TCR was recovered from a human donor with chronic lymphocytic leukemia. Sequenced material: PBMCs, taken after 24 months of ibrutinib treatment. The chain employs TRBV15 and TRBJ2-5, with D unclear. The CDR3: CATSRDLVQYF. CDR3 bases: TGTGCCACCAGCAGAGACTTAGTTCAGTACTTC. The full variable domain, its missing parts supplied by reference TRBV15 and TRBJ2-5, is DAMVIQNPRYQVTQFGKPVTLSCSQTLNHNVMYWYQQKSSQAPKLLFHYYDKDFNNEADTPDNFQSRRPNTSFCFLDIRSPGLGDTAMYLCATSRDLVQYFGPGTRLLVL.